The T cell receptor (beta chain) described here comes from a study of T cell changes during pregnancy in multiple sclerosis. Germline V lookup: CDR1 LNHDA, CDR2 SQIVND (reference sequence). V shed 3 bases and J shed 4 bases, with 21 bases lying between them. The CDR3 sequence is 17 residues long. TCRdb's copy holds only in-frame clones and misses some; the assay was immunoSEQ multiplex PCR. This sample yields more than 45,000 clones, of which roughly 90% are seen a single time; approximately 0.6% belongs to the top ten. This rearrangement joins TRBV19 to TRBJ1-2, with D uncertain. The TCR sequence derives from a female donor with multiple sclerosis, enrolled in a pregnancy study. Sequences were derived from CD4+ T cells from peripheral blood mononuclear cells, sampled after pregnancy. CDR3 residues: CASSMYDTAGSLYGYTF. The CDR3 bases are TGTGCCAGTAGTATGTATGATACCGCGGGGTCCCTCTATGGCTACACCTTC.